This entry features one TCR beta chain sequence. CDR3 length: 15 amino acids. Germline V gives CDR1 SGHAT, CDR2 FQNNGV. The V and J ends lost 7 bases and 0 bases respectively, with 15 bases between them. This sample is drawn from a study of blood T cell repertoires in COVID-19. Only in-frame clones appear in the TCRdb table, and some are missing; sequencing was by immunoSEQ multiplex PCR. Among roughly 65,000 clones, under 95% were seen once, and the ten largest hold approximately 2.9%. This rearrangement joins TRBV11-2 to TRBJ1-1, with TRBD1 as a possible D gene (5 bases). Sequenced: peripheral blood. This TCR was recovered from a man aged 65 to 79 with active COVID-19. CDR3 in DNA: TGTGCCAGCACCCTTCTGGGGGGAGTGAACACTGAAGCTTTCTTT. Translating gives CASTLLGGVNTEAFF.